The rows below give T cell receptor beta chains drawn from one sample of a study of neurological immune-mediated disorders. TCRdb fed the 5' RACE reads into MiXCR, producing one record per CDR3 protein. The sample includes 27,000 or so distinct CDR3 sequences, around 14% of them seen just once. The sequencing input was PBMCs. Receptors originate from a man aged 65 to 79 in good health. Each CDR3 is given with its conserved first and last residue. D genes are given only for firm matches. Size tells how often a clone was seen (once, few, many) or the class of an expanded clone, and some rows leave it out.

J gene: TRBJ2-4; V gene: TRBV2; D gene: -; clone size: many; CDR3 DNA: TGTGCCAGCAGTGAAGCCGGGACACTGGTGCCCTTC; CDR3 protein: CASSEAGTLVPF
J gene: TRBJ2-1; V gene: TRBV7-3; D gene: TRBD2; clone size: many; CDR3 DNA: TGTGCCAGCAGCGCCTTTGGGGCGGGGGGTAACAATGAGCAGTTCTTC; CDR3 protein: CASSAFGAGGNNEQFF
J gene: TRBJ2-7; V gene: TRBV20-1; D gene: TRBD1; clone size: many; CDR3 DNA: TGCAGTGCTAGAGAAAGGGGCAGGGGGTACAACGAGCAGTACTTC; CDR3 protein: CSARERGRGYNEQYF
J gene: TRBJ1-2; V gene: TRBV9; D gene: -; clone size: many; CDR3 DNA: TGTGCCAGCAGCCCCGATGGGCAGGGTTACTATGGCTACACCTTC; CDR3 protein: CASSPDGQGYYGYTF
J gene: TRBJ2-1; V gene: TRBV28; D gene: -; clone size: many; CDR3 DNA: TGTGCCAGCAGTTCCTTGATCCCCATAGGCGGGAATGTTCGGTATGAGCAGTTCTTC; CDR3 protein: CASSSLIPIGGNVRYEQFF
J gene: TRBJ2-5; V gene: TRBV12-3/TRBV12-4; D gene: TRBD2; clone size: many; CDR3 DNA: TGTGCCAGCAGAGAGGGCGGGGGGGCGCGGGAGACCCAGTACTTC; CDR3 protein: CASREGGGARETQYF
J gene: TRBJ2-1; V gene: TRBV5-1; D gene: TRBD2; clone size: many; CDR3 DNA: TGCGCCAGCAGCACCCCCGGGGGGGGAGTTGTTGCTTCCAATGAGCAGTTCTTC; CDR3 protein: CASSTPGGGVVASNEQFF
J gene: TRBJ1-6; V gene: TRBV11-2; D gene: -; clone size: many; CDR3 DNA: TGTGCCAGCAGCTTAGGGACTATCCTGAATTCACCCCTCCACTTT; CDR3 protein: CASSLGTILNSPLHF
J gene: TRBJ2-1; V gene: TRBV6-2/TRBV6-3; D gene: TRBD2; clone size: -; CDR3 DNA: TGTGCCAGCAGTTATAGGCGGGAGGGCGGAAATGAGCAGTTCTTC; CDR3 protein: CASSYRREGGNEQFF
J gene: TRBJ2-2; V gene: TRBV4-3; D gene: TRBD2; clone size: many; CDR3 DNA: TGCGCCAGCAGCCAAGGAGCGAGACTAGCGGGGGGATACACCGGGGAGCTGTTTTTT; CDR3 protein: CASSQGARLAGGYTGELFF
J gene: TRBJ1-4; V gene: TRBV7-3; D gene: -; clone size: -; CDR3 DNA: -; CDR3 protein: CASSFYICSAPPQGGREKLFF